This TCR beta chain was identified during a study of radiation and T cells in renal cell carcinoma. Treatment described: treatment-naive control, cytoreductive nephrectomy. This renal cell carcinoma was of the clear cell type. Controls included a few female and over ten male donors, resected 2011 to 2014. Study-level findings and limits: Top 100 clonotypes averaged around 54% in irradiated versus roughly 43% in nephrectomy-only tumors. Dominant CDR3 motifs were more common in irradiated tumors than controls.

The protocol was immunoSEQ multiplex PCR, while the TCRdb copy is restricted to in-frame clones and leaves out a portion. The data contain about 3,700 clones, 76% of them singletons. CDR1 and CDR2 from the germline V gene are SEHNR and FQNEAQ (reference sequence). The CDR3 runs to 15 residues. V lost 5 bases and J lost 4, with 18 bases in between. Of note for this clone: Its antigen remains unknown.

The sequence came from a man aged 45-65 years with renal cell carcinoma. The input for sequencing was tumor tissue, taken from a patient whose treatment was nephrectomy without radiotherapy. The gene calls are TRBV7-9 and TRBJ2-7; D may be TRBD2 (6 bases). CDR3 amino acids: CASSRNGDGTYEQYF. The CDR3 DNA follows: TGTGCCAGCAGCCGGAACGGGGACGGGACTTACGAGCAGTACTTC.